A selection of T cell receptor beta chains follows, all from one sample in a study of shared clonotypes between healthy human individuals. Produced via immunoSEQ multiplex PCR; TCRdb's table is partial and in-frame only. The sample shows fewer than 1.8 million clones, approximately 98.5% of them seen only once. Sequences were obtained from naive CD4+ T cells sorted from blood. These receptors came from a man younger than 40 in good health. CDR3s leave out the opening cysteine and the closing phenylalanine or tryptophan.

J | V | CDR3
TRBJ2-2 | TRBV9 | ASSVGIYNTGELF
TRBJ1-3 | TRBV18 | ASSPDSAGNTIY
TRBJ2-2 | TRBV7-9 | ASSFRTSYAGELF
TRBJ1-2 | TRBV2 | ASSERLGGNYGYT
TRBJ2-3 | TRBV29-1 | SVGGRATDTQY
TRBJ2-1 | TRBV7-7 | ASSLAGGRVNKEQF
TRBJ2-7 | TRBV5-1 | ASSSGTESYEQY
TRBJ2-7 | TRBV11-2 | ASSPGTVQY
TRBJ1-2 | TRBV5-1 | ASSLGTSDNYGYT
TRBJ1-1 | TRBV13 | ASSRTGAGAF
TRBJ2-1 | TRBV9 | ASSPHGGRYNEQF
TRBJ2-7 | TRBV13 | ASSQYSAPYEQY
TRBJ1-3 | TRBV5-6 | ASSSKFSGNTIY
TRBJ2-7 | TRBV19 | ASSKAGTVAYEQY
TRBJ2-6 | TRBV1 | TSSQGVTRDPPSGANVLT
TRBJ2-2 | TRBV5-1 | ASSLAGVNTGELF
TRBJ2-5 | TRBV5-1 | ASSLASGQETQY
TRBJ2-1 | TRBV5-4 | ASSLTLTSGRHQWDEQF
TRBJ1-6 | TRBV7-9 | ASSLGLPPLH
TRBJ2-3 | TRBV7-9 | ASSLLAGTNTDTQY
TRBJ1-5 | TRBV19 | ASSLLGPVNQPQH
TRBJ2-2 | TRBV19 | ASSIVTSGTGELF
TRBJ1-3 | TRBV7-9 | ASSLVSGNTIY
TRBJ2-7 | TRBV28 | ASSLRDYLYEQY
TRBJ2-5 | TRBV9 | ASSVGLIETQY
TRBJ2-1 | TRBV6-1 | ASKVEVGNEQF
TRBJ2-2 | TRBV7-7 | ASSSPSQKNTGELF
TRBJ2-1 | TRBV19 | ASNGGTSGLGNEQF
TRBJ2-7 | TRBV9 | ASSVTGTGYEQY
TRBJ2-3 | TRBV5-1 | ASTLKSGGRDTQY
TRBJ2-7 | TRBV19 | ASSIKRESREQY
TRBJ2-1 | TRBV30 | AWSAGTSEDNEQF
TRBJ1-5 | TRBV6-4 | ASSDGALGYQPQH
TRBJ2-3 | TRBV2 | ASRRPGTSSTDTQY
TRBJ2-7 | TRBV11-2 | ASSLAGQGTYEQY
TRBJ1-5 | TRBV6-1 | ASSEPHWAGNQPQH
TRBJ1-5 | TRBV15 | ATSRRTDLNQPQH
TRBJ2-7 | TRBV18 | ASSRGTPSYEQY
TRBJ2-1 | TRBV5-1 | ASSWGLAGAGNEQF
TRBJ2-7 | TRBV6-5 | ASSYNLDRASYEQY
TRBJ1-5 | TRBV19 | ASSRIRDQPQH
TRBJ1-1 | TRBV2 | ASNSVLNTEAF
TRBJ2-5 | TRBV11-2 | ASSLVATQY
TRBJ2-7 | TRBV5-8 | ASSLGKQY
TRBJ2-7 | TRBV29-1 | SVVATYEQY
TRBJ2-4 | TRBV9 | ASSVSSSPLAKNIQY
TRBJ1-4 | TRBV5-1 | ASSFLGQANEKLF